The 8 T cell receptor beta chains in this list originate from one sample, sequenced in a study of blood T cell repertoires in COVID-19. This table comes from immunoSEQ multiplex PCR, and its TCRdb copy is limited to in-frame clones, with some not included. The sample comprises about 500,000 clones, approximately 91% of which are singletons, and roughly 7.3% rests with the top ten. What was sequenced was peripheral blood. The receptors originated from a woman aged 45-65 years with COVID-19, enrolled during active disease.

The rearrangement uses TRBV5-1 and TRBJ2-1; 7 bases agree with TRBD2. Trimming removed 1 base from V and 0 bases from J; junction bases left unmatched: 4. CDR1 is SGHRS, CDR2 YFSETQ, per germline. The CDR3 has 16 residues. The CDR3, as DNA: TGCGCCAGCAGCTTGTCGCGGGGGAGCTCCTACAATGAGCAGTTCTTC. Protein product: CASSLSRGSSYNEQFF.

The chain joins TRBV2 to TRBJ1-6; D gene ambiguous. Germline V CDR1 and CDR2: SNHLY, FYNNEI. The CDR3 is 14 residues long. The V gene lost 3 bases and the J gene lost 7 bases, with 10 bases spanning the gap. The CDR3 bases are TGTGCCAGCAGTGAGTCCCGGGGAAATTCACCCCTCCACTTT. Protein product: CASSESRGNSPLHF.

This clone is a singleton in its sample. This chain links TRBV11-3 with TRBJ2-3, with a possible D match to TRBD2 (5 bases). From germline, CDR1 is SGHNT and CDR2 YENEEA. With 5 bases removed from V and 0 bases from J, the gap between germline ends came to 15 bases. The CDR3 runs 16 residues. The chain's CDR3 is CASSAASPPSTDTQYF. The CDR3 bases are TGTGCCAGCAGCGCCGCTAGCCCCCCTAGCACAGATACGCAGTATTTT.

This clone was detected a few times. CDR3 region: CASSQNAGGKSNQPQHF. For the CDR3, the DNA is TGTGCCAGCAGCCAAAACGCCGGAGGTAAGAGCAATCAGCCCCAGCATTTT. The chain links TRBV4-2 to TRBJ1-5, with D unresolved. CDR3 size: 17 residues. Germline CDR1 is LGHNA and CDR2 is YNFKEQ. V gave up 2 bases and J gave up 1 base, with 15 bases separating them.

The chain carries TRBV30 and TRBJ1-3, with D unclear. The germline gives CDR1 GTSNPN, CDR2 SVGIG (reference sequence). V gave up 0 bases and J gave up 0 bases, with 9 bases separating them. The CDR3 totals 15 residues. This CDR3 reads CAWSVPENSGNTIYF. Written as DNA, the CDR3 is TGTGCCTGGAGTGTACCGGAGAACTCTGGAAACACCATATATTTT. The variable domain in full, with the rest retrieved from reference TRBV30 and TRBJ1-3, is SQTIHQWPATLVQPVGSPLSLECTVEGTSNPNLYWYRQAAGRGLQLLFYSVGIGQISSEVPQNLSASRPQDRQFILSSKKLLLSDSGFYLCAWSVPENSGNTIYFGEGSWLTVV.

This CDR3 reads CASSEARMSSGANVLTF. CDR3 nucleotides: TGTGCCAGCTCAGAGGCCCGGATGTCCTCTGGGGCCAACGTCCTGACTTTC. V usage is TRBV18 and J usage is TRBJ2-6; D is ambiguous. The germline CDR1 and CDR2 sequences are KGHSH and LQKENI. V was shortened by 5 bases and J by 0 bases, with 14 bases between the two germline ends. The CDR3 runs 17 residues.

The CDR3 DNA is TGTGCCAGCAGCCGACAGGGACAAGAGGAAAAACTGTTTTTT. This sequence encodes CASSRQGQEEKLFF. V and J are TRBV5-4 and TRBJ1-4, with 7 bases fitting TRBD1. This CDR3 has 14 residues. Germline lookup yields CDR1 SGHNT and CDR2 YYREEE (reference sequence). The V gene end was trimmed by 4 bases and the J gene end by 8 bases; junction bases not matched to a gene: 8.

This chain uses TRBV27 with TRBJ2-2, with 7 bases identical to TRBD1. Germline loops: CDR1 MNHEY, CDR2 SMNVEV (reference sequence). This CDR3 comprises 16 residues. The trim removed 3 bases at V and 4 bases at J, leaving 8 bases unmatched. CDR3 sequence reads: CASSLKRGRFTGELFF. CDR3 nucleotide sequence: TGTGCCAGCAGTTTGAAAAGGGGGCGCTTCACCGGGGAGCTGTTTTTT.